The sequence of this TCR beta chain was determined in a study of tumor-infiltrating lymphocytes in primary liver carcinoma. Study context: Patients had primary liver carcinoma treated by surgical resection.

Researchers drew blood RNA from unsorted whole blood and extracted germline DNA as well. Researchers reported drawing about 4.2 milliliters of peripheral blood before surgery. About this clonotype: The antigen remains undetermined. A much larger clone sits a single nucleotide away, making a read error possible.

The study, taken as a whole, reports: Against blood, tumors held a significantly higher top-250-clone fraction (p = 0.039).

The input was approximately 500 ng total RNA; TCR beta cDNA was made from it with a constant-region primer. Three nested multiplex PCR rounds of slightly modified ARM-PCR generated TCR beta libraries. TRBV1-TRBV30 forward primers paired with a C-beta reverse primer were used in the first two PCR rounds, which ran roughly 11 cycles each. A single record per CDR3 protein comes from TCRdb applying MiXCR to the multiplex PCR reads. The sample includes 300,000 to 400,000 distinct CDR3 sequences, 65% seen only once; the top ten take 5% to 6.5%. The CDR3 consists of 15 residues. The germline V gene has CDR1 LGHNA and CDR2 YNFKEQ. J was trimmed by 3 bases and V by 3 bases; bases with no gene match: 5.

The material sequenced was peripheral blood. The sequence was collected from a man aged 35 to 55 with primary liver carcinoma and hepatitis B virus infection. V usage is TRBV4-2 and J usage is TRBJ1-5; 7 bases match TRBD1. Here the CDR3 reads CASSHGTADNQPQHF. CDR3 coding DNA: TGTGCCAGCAGCCACGGGACAGCCGACAATCAGCCCCAGCATTTT.